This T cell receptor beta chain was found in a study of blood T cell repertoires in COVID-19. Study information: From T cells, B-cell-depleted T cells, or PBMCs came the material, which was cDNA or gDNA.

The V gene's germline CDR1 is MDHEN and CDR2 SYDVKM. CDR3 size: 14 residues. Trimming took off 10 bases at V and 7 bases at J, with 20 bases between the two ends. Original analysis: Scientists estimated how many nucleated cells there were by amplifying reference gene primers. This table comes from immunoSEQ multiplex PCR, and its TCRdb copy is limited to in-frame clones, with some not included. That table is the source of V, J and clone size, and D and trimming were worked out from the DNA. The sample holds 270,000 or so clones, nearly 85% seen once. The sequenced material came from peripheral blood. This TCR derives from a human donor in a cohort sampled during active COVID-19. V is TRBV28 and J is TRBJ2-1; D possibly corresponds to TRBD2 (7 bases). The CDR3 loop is CATIGGPLRNEQFF. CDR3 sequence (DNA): TGTGCCACGATCGGGGGGCCCCTTAGGAATGAGCAGTTCTTC.